This is a list of T cell receptor beta chains from one sample in a study of blood T cells in healthy people across ages. TCRdb reprocessed the 5' RACE reads with MiXCR, giving one entry per CDR3 protein. The top ten clones hold approximately 10% of a sample with some 1.6 million distinct CDR3 sequences, 34% of them seen once. The sequencing sample was made of blood. The receptors were gathered from a woman in her thirties in good health. The CDR3 runs from the conserved cysteine through the conserved F or W. The order of the fields is J gene, clone size, D gene, V gene, CDR3 DNA, CDR3 protein. The D gene is left open where the match is weak. Clone size is stated in some rows and not others, as once, few, many or a class when expanded.

TRBJ2-1,few,TRBD2,TRBV6-5,TGTGCCAGCAGTTACTCGACCAGCGGGGCGCTGAATGAGCAGTTCTTC,CASSYSTSGALNEQFF
TRBJ2-6,few,-,TRBV2,TGTGCCAGCAGTTCTGCCGAGACTGGGGCCAACGTCCTGACTTTC,CASSSAETGANVLTF
TRBJ2-2,once,-,TRBV4-2,TGTGCCAGCAGCCAAGTTTCGGGCCGGGGCACCGGGGAGCTGTTTTTT,CASSQVSGRGTGELFF
TRBJ2-1,-,TRBD2,TRBV5-1,TGCGCCAGCAGCGGAGGGACTAGCGGGGGCGCGGGGCGGAATGAGCAGTTCTTC,CASSGGTSGGAGRNEQFF
TRBJ1-1,-,-,TRBV6-5,TGTGCCAGCAGTTACTCCTATGGCAAGAACACTGAAGCTTTCTTT,CASSYSYGKNTEAFF
TRBJ1-2,-,-,TRBV27,TGTGCCAGCAGTTTATCTACAGAGACCCCATTGGGCTACACCTTC,CASSLSTETPLGYTF
TRBJ1-4,few,TRBD1,TRBV6-1,TGTGCCAGCAGTGAAGTTTACGGACAGGGGCGGAATGAAAAACTGTTTTTT,CASSEVYGQGRNEKLFF
TRBJ1-1,-,-,TRBV20-1,TGCAGTGCTAGAACCCGGGTCGGCCACACTGAAGCTTTCTTT,CSARTRVGHTEAFF
TRBJ2-3,-,TRBD2,TRBV18,TGTGCCAGCTCACCAGGACTAGACAGTGATACGCAGTATTTT,CASSPGLDSDTQYF
TRBJ2-4,many,-,TRBV29-1,TGCAGCGTCGGGCTACTTGAGAGAAACATTCAGTACTTC,CSVGLLERNIQYF
TRBJ2-5,many,-,TRBV5-1,TGCGCCAGCAGCTTGGTACAGGGCCAAGAGACCCAGTACTTC,CASSLVQGQETQYF
TRBJ1-1,few,-,TRBV29-1,TGCAGCGTTGAAGCCGATAGCAGTGAAGCTTTCTTT,CSVEADSSEAFF
TRBJ2-3,-,-,TRBV20-1,TGCAGTGCAAATCCCGTAAGACCAGGAACTAGCACAGATACGCAGTATTTT,CSANPVRPGTSTDTQYF
TRBJ1-1,-,-,TRBV5-6,TGTGCCAGCACCCAAGGGGTCCCGAACACTGAAGCTTTCTTT,CASTQGVPNTEAFF
TRBJ1-4,once,-,TRBV12-3/TRBV12-4,TGTGCCAGCAGTTTGGGTCCAGTAGGGGAAAAACTGTTTTTT,CASSLGPVGEKLFF
TRBJ1-2,-,-,TRBV3-1,TGTGCCAGCAGCCCTGAAGGACTCGGCTCAGGTGGCTACACCTTC,CASSPEGLGSGGYTF
TRBJ2-7,-,-,TRBV15,TGTGCCACCAGCAGAGAATGGGACGGCCTCTACGAGCAGTACTTC,CATSREWDGLYEQYF
TRBJ2-5,few,TRBD1,TRBV7-2,TGTGCCAGCAGCAGGGACAGACTCCAAGAGACCCAGTACTTC,CASSRDRLQETQYF
TRBJ2-7,-,TRBD1,TRBV6-1,TGTGCCAGCAGTGAAAGGGGGCGTCAGCACTACGAGCAGTACTTC,CASSERGRQHYEQYF
TRBJ1-4,-,-,TRBV20-1,TGCAGTGCTAGTATGGCGAGGCGGGGTAGAGGTGAAAAACGGTTTTTT,CSASMARRGRGEKRFF
TRBJ2-2,few,-,TRBV29-1,TGCAGCGTTGAACGGCAGGGGCGGACCGGGGAGCTGTTTTTT,CSVERQGRTGELFF
TRBJ2-1,-,-,TRBV6-2/TRBV6-3,TGTGCCAGCAGTTACCCTGGGAATGAGCAGTTCTTC,CASSYPGNEQFF
TRBJ2-7,-,TRBD2,TRBV14,TGTACCAGCAGCCAAGTTGCTAGCGGGAGATACGAGCAGTACTTC,CTSSQVASGRYEQYF
TRBJ2-1,-,-,TRBV20-1,TGCAGTGCTCGGGCGTTACAGCTAGCCGGTTACAATGAGCAGTTCTTC,CSARALQLAGYNEQFF